This TCR beta chain was found in a study of high-grade serous ovarian cancer treatment subgroups (dated by TCRdb to the early 2020s). Background on the whole study: On average, each sample produced about 14,000 sequencing reads and around 8,200 unique TCR beta rearrangements. TCR beta repertoires were profiled in patients with high-grade serous ovarian cancer who were grouped, under a laparoscopic triage algorithm, by complete gross resection or by neoadjuvant chemotherapy response. The 30-patient cohort included around 10 patients with no residual disease after primary surgery (R0), around 10 excellent NACT responders, and around 10 poor NACT responders. Each patient contributed one primary tumor and two metastatic tumor samples, giving more than 75 samples in total.

About this clone: The specificity of this receptor is unknown. There are no base qualities to consult, and no much larger clone falls within one base.

Compared with germline, V lacks 0 bases and J lacks 4 bases; bases without a gene match: 13. According to the germline V gene, CDR1 reads MNHNS and CDR2 reads SASEGT. The CDR3 contains 18 residues, cysteine and phenylalanine counted. The read is trimmed to its CDR3 DNA, 54 bases read in frame from base 1. Collection of tumor samples took place before definitive surgery or chemotherapy. The MD Anderson Biospecimen Extraction Resource handled genomic DNA extraction, while the MD Anderson Cancer Genomics Laboratory carried out the TCR sequencing. Broader findings and caveats from the paper: The TCR repertoire analyses centered on CDR3, and CDR1 and CDR2 were not analyzed. Repertoire similarity ranging from about 0.095 to 0.8 was observed between tumors from the same patient, whereas almost no similarity was observed between different patients. Bulk tumor TCR sequencing lacked spatial information, limiting insight into HGSC tumor complexity and diversity. Neoantigen level correlated positively with TCR clonal relatedness, and copy number variation and mutation load from whole-genome sequencing showed a positive trend with TCR clonal relatedness.

The 90 tumor samples were subjected to high-throughput TCR profiling using ImmunoSEQ. Per the authors' processing: The repertoire diversity metrics included richness (unique productive sequences), clonality, evenness and relatedness, and the Bhattacharyya coefficient was used to measure similarity between samples. Conclusions stayed consistent in a sensitivity analysis that left out TCRs with fewer than two reads. This immuneACCESS table, as held by TCRdb, lists in-frame sequences with V and J called but not all clones. Of the missing ones, under half trace to an unresolved V gene in checked studies; the others have no known cause. The V and J calls and the clone size are those of that table, but D and trimming were determined from the DNA. The sample table records roughly 3,600 clones; roughly 70% of these occur just once. In total, the top ten clones hold about 15% of the sample.

The chain couples TRBV6-1 to TRBJ1-1; a stretch of 8 junction bases matches TRBD1. The sequenced sample was tumor tissue. This clonotype was obtained from a human donor with high-grade serous ovarian cancer. At the DNA level, the sequence is TGTGCCAGCAGTGAAGCGATCGGATTCAGGACAGGGTTCACTGAAGCTTTCTTT. Translated, this gives CASSEAIGFRTGFTEAFF.